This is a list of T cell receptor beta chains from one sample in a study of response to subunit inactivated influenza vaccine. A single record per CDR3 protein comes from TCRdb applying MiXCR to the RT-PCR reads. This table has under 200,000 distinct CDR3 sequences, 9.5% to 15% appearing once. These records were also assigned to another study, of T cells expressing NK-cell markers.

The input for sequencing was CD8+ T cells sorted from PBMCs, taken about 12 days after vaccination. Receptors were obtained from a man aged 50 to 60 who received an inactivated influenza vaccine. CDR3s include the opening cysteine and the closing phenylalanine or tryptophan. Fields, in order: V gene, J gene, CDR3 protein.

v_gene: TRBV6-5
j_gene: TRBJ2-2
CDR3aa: CASSPILGELFF

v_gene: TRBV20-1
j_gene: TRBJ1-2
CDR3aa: CSARQGTGYTF

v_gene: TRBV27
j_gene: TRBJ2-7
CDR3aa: CASSPQTGYSYEQYF

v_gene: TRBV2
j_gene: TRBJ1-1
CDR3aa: CASQAGQYTEAFF

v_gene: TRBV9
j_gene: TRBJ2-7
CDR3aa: CASSVESSGRTYEQYF

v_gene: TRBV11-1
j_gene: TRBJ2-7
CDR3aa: CASSFSGGGSYEQYF

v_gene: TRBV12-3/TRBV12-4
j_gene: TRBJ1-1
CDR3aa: CASSFGGGAEAFF

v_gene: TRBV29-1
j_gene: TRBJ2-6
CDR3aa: CSVEEGDGANVLTF

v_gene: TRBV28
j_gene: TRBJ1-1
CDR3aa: CASSFVTGSTEAFF

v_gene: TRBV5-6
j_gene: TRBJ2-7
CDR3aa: CASSPGRTLYEQYF

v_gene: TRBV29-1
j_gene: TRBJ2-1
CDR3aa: CSAGAQFF

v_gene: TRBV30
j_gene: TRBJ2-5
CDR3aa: CAWSNSMRETQYF

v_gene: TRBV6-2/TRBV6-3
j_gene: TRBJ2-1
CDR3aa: CASSFSTGGEQFF

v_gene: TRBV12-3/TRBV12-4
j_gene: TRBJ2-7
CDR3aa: CASSKGGGFSYEQYF

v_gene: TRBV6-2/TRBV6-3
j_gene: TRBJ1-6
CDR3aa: CASSPGGGSPLHF

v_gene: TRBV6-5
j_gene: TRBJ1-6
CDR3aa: CASSYDKSSYNSPLHF

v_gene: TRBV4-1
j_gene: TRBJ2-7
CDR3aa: CASSQVTGGRYEQYF

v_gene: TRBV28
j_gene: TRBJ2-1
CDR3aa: CASSLRGDEQFF

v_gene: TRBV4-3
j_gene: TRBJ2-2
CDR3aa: CASSQVTGRGPRRTGELFF

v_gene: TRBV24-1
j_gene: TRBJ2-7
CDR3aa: CATSDGTAYEQYF

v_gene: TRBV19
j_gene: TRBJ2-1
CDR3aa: CASSITKGNRQFF

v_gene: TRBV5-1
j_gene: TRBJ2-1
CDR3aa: CASSSGTGFSGEQFF

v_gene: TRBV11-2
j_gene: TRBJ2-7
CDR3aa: CASSYNPGTGGFYEQYF

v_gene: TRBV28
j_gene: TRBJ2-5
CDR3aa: CASSFRGMEETQYF

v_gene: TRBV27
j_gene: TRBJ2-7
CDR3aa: CASSLRVSRTASYEQYF

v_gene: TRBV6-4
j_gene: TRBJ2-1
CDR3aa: CASSVGSGAYNEQFF

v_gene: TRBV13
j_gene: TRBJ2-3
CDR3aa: CASSSDAFGDTQYF

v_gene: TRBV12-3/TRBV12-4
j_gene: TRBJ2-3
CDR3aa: CASTIAGGSTDTQYF

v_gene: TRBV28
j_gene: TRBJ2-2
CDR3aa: CASSLPGLGELFF

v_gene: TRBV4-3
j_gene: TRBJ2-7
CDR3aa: CASSPSPGQGYEQYF

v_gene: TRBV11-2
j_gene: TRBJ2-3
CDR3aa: CASSLVASGVLGTQYF

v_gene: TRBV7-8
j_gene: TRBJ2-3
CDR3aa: CASSYIIRDGLHTDTQYF

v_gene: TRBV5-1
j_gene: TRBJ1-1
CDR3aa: CATKGRSDTEAFF

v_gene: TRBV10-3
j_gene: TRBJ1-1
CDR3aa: CAITVGPENTEAFF

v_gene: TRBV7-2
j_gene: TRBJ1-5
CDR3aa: CASSGQSNQPQHF

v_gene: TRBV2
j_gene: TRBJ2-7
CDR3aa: CASLAGGTYEQYF